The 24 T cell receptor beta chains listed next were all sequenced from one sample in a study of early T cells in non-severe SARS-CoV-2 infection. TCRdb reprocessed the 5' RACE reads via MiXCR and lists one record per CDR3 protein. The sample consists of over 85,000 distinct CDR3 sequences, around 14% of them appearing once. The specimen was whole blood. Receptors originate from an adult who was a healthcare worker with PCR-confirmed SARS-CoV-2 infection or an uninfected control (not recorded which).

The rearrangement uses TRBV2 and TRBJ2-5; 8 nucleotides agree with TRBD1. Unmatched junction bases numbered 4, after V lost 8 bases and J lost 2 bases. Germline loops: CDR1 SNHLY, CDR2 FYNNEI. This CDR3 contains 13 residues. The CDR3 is CASAGQGQETQYF. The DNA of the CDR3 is TGTGCCAGCGCCGGACAGGGACAAGAGACCCAGTACTTC.

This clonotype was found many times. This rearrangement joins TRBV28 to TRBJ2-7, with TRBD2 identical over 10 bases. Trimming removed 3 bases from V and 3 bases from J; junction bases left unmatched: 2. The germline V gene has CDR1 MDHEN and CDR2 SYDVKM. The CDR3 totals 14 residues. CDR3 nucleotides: TGTGCCAGCAGTTTCACTAGCGGGATCTACGAGCAGTACTTC. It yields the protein CASSFTSGIYEQYF.

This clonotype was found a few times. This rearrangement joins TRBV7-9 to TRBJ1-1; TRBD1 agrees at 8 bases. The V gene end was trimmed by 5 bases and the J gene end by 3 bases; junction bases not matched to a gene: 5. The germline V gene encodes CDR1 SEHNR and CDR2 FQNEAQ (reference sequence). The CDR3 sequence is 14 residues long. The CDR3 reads CASSTGTGHTEAFF. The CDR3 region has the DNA TGTGCCAGCAGCACCGGGACAGGACACACTGAAGCTTTCTTT.

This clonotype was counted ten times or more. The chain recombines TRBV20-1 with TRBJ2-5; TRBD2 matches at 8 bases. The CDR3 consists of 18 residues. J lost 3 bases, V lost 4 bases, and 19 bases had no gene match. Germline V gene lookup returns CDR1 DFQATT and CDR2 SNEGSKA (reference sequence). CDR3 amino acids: CSAKWGREGAAPEETQYF. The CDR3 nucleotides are TGCAGTGCTAAGTGGGGTCGGGAGGGTGCGGCCCCTGAAGAGACCCAGTACTTC.

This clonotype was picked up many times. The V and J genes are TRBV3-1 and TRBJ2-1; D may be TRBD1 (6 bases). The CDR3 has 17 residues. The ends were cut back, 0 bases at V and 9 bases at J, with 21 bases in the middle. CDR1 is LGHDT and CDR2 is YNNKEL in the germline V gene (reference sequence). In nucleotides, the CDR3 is TGTGCCAGCAGCCAAGAGGGTGGCGCTAGCAGAGGGGGTGAGCAGTTCTTC. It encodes CASSQEGGASRGGEQFF.

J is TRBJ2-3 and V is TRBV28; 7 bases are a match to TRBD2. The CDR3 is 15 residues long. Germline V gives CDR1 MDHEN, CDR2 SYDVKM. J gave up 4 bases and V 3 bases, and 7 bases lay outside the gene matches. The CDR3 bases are TGTGCCAGCAGTTTCGGGGGGAGTGGATCAGATACGCAGTATTTT. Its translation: CASSFGGSGSDTQYF.

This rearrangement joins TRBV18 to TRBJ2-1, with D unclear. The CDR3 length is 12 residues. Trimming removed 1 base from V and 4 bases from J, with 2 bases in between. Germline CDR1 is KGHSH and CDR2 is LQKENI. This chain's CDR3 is CASSPLYNEQFF. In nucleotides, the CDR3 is TGTGCCAGCTCACCACTTTACAATGAGCAGTTCTTC.

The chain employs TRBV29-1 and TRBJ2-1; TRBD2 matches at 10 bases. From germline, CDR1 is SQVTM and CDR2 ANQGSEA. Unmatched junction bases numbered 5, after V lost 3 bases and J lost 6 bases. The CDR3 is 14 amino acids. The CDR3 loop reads CSVDPGLASNEQFF. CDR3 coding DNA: TGCAGCGTTGACCCGGGACTAGCGAGCAATGAGCAGTTCTTC.

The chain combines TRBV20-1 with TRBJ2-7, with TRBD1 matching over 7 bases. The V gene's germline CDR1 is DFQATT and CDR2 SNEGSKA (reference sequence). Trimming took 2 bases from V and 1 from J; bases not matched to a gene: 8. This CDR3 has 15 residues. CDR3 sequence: CSARRGDRASYEQYF. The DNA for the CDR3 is TGCAGTGCTAGACGGGGAGACAGGGCATCCTACGAGCAGTACTTC.

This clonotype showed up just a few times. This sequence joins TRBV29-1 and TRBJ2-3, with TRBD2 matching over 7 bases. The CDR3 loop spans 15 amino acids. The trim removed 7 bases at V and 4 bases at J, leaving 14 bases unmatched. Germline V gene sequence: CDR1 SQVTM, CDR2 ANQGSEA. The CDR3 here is CSALSSGPASDTQYF. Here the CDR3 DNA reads TGCAGCGCCCTATCTAGCGGCCCTGCTTCAGATACGCAGTATTTT.

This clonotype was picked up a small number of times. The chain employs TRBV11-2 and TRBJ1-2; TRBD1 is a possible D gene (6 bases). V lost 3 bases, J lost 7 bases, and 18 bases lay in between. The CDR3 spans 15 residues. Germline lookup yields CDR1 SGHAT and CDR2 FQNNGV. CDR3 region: CASSLRAGQRGGYTF. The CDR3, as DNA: TGTGCCAGCAGCTTGCGCGCTGGACAGAGAGGTGGCTACACCTTC.

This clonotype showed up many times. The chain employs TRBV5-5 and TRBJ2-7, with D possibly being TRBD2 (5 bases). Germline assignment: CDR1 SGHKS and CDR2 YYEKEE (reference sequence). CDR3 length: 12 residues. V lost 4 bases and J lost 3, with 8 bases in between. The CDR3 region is CASSPGFYEQYF. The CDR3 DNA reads TGTGCCAGCAGCCCGGGGTTCTACGAGCAGTACTTC.

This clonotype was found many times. This chain's CDR3 is CASSQGGRLGIQYF. The CDR3 bases are TGTGCCAGCAGCCAAGGGGGGCGACTGGGGATTCAGTACTTC. The J gene is TRBJ2-4, the V gene TRBV3-1, with a weak D call TRBD1 (6 bases). With 1 base removed from V and 10 bases from J, the gap between germline ends came to 14 bases. Germline lookup yields CDR1 LGHDT and CDR2 YNNKEL (reference sequence). The CDR3 is 14 residues long.

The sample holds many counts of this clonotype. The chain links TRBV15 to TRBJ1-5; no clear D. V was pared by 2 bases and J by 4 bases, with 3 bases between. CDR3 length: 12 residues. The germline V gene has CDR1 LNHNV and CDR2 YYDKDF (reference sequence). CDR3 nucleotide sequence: TGTGCCACCAGCAGAAAGAATCAGCCCCAGCATTTT. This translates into CATSRKNQPQHF.

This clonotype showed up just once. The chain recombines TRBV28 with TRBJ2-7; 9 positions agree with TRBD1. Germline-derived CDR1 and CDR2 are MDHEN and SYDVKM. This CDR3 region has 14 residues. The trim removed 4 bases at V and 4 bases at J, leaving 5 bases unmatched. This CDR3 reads CASSSPGQGYEQYF. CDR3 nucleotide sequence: TGTGCCAGCAGTTCCCCGGGACAGGGTTACGAGCAGTACTTC.

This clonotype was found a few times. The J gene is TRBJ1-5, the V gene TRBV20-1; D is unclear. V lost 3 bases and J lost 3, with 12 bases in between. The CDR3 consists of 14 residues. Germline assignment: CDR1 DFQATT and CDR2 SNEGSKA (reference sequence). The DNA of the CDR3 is TGCAGTGCTAGTTTAGGGCAGTCCAATCAGCCCCAGCATTTT. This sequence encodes CSASLGQSNQPQHF.

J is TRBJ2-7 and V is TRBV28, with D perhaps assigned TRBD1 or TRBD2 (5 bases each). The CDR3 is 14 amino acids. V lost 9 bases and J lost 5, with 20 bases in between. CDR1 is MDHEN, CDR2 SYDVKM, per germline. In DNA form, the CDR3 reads TGTGCCAGTTGTTCCGAGGCCGGGACGGACGAGCAGTACTTC. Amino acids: CASCSEAGTDEQYF.

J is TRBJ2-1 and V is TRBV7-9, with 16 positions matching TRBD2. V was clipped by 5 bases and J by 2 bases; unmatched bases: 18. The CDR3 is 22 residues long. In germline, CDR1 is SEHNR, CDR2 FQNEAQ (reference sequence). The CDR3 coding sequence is TGTGCCAGCAGCGTGGGACTAGCGGGAGGGCGGTTCACTAGCCTCCCCTACAATGAGCAGTTCTTC. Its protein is CASSVGLAGGRFTSLPYNEQFF. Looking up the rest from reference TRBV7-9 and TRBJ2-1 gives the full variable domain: DTGVSQNPRHKITKRGQNVTFRCDPISEHNRLYWYRQTLGQGPEFLTYFQNEAQLEKSRLLSDRFSAERPKGSFSTLEIQRTEQGDSAMYLCASSVGLAGGRFTSLPYNEQFFGPGTRLTVL.

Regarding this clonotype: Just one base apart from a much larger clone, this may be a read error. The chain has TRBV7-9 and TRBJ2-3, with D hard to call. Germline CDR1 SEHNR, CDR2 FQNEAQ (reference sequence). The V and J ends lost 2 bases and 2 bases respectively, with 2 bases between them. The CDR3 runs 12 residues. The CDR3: CASSLHTDTQYF. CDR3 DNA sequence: TGTGCCAGCAGCTTACACACAGATACGCAGTATTTT.

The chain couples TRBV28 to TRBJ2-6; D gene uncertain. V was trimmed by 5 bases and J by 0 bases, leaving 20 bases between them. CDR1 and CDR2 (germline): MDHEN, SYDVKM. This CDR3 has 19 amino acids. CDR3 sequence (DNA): TGTGCCAGCAGTGGAAGGGTCAGTCGGGCTTTCTCTGGGGCCAACGTCCTGACTTTC. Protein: CASSGRVSRAFSGANVLTF.

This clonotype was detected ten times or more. The CDR3: CASSGGGRGGADTQYF. The CDR3 DNA reads as TGTGCCAGCAGCGGAGGAGGGCGGGGGGGTGCAGATACGCAGTATTTT. This chain links TRBV9 with TRBJ2-3, with 9 nucleotides matching TRBD2. CDR1 and CDR2 (germline): SGDLS, YYNGEE. Trimming took 3 bases from V and 4 from J; bases not matched to a gene: 9. The CDR3 extends over 16 amino acids.

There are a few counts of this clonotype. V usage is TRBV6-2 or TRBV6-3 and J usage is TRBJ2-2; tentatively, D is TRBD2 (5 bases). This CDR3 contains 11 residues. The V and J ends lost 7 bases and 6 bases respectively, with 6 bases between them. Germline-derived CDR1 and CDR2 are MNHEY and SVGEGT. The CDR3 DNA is TGTGCCAGCAAGAGGGCCGGGGAGCTGTTTTTT. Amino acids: CASKRAGELFF.

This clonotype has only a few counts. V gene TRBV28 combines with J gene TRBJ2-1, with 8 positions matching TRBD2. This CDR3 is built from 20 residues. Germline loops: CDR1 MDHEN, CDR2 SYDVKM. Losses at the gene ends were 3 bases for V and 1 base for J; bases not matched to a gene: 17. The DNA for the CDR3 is TGTGCCAGCAGTTTGGCTAGCGGGCTACCAAACCCGTTTTCCTACAATGAGCAGTTCTTC. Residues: CASSLASGLPNPFSYNEQFF.

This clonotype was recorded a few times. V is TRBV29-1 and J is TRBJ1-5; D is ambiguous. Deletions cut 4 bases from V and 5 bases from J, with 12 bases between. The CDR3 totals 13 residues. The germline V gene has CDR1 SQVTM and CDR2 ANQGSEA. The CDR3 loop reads CSVGRGGDQPQHF. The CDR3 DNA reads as TGCAGCGTTGGGCGGGGTGGGGATCAGCCCCAGCATTTT.